These 11 T cell receptor beta chains originate from one sample sequenced in a study of cytomegalovirus exposure and HLA in healthy donors. The PCR made use of 60 Vbeta and 13 Jbeta primers. Here immunoSEQ multiplex PCR was the method, and the copy in TCRdb shows in-frame clones only, minus some. The sample contains about 86,000 clones, about two thirds of which appear only once. Sequencing was done on a sample of PBMCs. These receptor sequences come from a man aged 55 to 70 in good health and CMV-seronegative.

The chain combines TRBV10-3 with TRBJ2-7, with TRBD1 matching 9 bases. This CDR3 region has 15 residues. Germline V gives CDR1 ENHRY, CDR2 SYGVKD. Trimming took 6 bases from V and 0 from J; bases not matched to a gene: 6. CDR3 in amino acids: CAISPGTGRSYEQYF. DNA of the CDR3: TGTGCCATCAGCCCAGGGACAGGGCGCTCCTACGAGCAGTACTTC.

This chain links TRBV30 with TRBJ2-2; 8 bases align to TRBD2. CDR3 length: 16 residues. V lost 3 bases and J lost 5; bases outside the gene matches: 11. From germline, CDR1 is GTSNPN and CDR2 SVGIG (reference sequence). This CDR3 is CAWRPSGRGVTGELFF. The CDR3 bases are TGTGCCTGGAGGCCTAGTGGGCGGGGGGTAACCGGGGAGCTGTTTTTT.

The rearrangement uses TRBV27 and TRBJ2-7; tentatively, D is TRBD1 (6 bases). Germline values: CDR1 MNHEY, CDR2 SMNVEV (reference sequence). V dropped 4 bases and J dropped 3 bases, with 10 bases sitting between them. The CDR3 spans 13 residues. The CDR3 DNA reads as TGTGCCAGCAGTTACCTGACAGGCTACGAGCAGTACTTC. Translation gives CASSYLTGYEQYF.

The chain joins TRBV30 to TRBJ1-3; the match to TRBD1 covers 10 bases. The CDR3 contains 15 residues. With 2 bases clipped from V and 2 bases from J, the junction kept 3 bases outside the gene matches. Germline V CDR1 and CDR2: GTSNPN, SVGIG (reference sequence). DNA for the CDR3: TGTGCCTGGAGTAAGACAGGGGGCCCTGGAAACACCATATATTTT. Translating it yields CAWSKTGGPGNTIYF.

This clone occurred a few times. This chain joins TRBV30 and TRBJ1-5; D remains unclear. The CDR3 is 13 residues long. V lost 2 bases to trimming and J lost 4 bases, with 9 bases between them. CDR1 and CDR2 from the germline V gene are GTSNPN and SVGIG (reference sequence). In nucleotides, the CDR3 is TGTGCCTGGAGTCCCCGGGGTAATCAGCCCCAGCATTTT. Protein: CAWSPRGNQPQHF.

This clone was observed a single time. This rearrangement joins TRBV6-5 to TRBJ2-3; 8 nucleotides match TRBD1. The germline gives CDR1 MNHEY, CDR2 SVGAGI. V was pared by 4 bases and J by 5 bases, with 5 bases of the junction left unmatched. This CDR3 region has 14 residues. In nucleotides, the CDR3 is TGTGCCAGCAGTTCGGGACAGGAGGGAGATACGCAGTATTTT. Residues: CASSSGQEGDTQYF.

The chain carries TRBV19 and TRBJ2-2; tentatively, D is TRBD2 (5 bases). The CDR3 has 16 residues. V lost 3 bases and J 9 bases, leaving 20 bases between the germline ends. Germline CDR1 and CDR2: LNHDA and SQIVND (reference sequence). CDR3 bases: TGTGCCAGTAGTATCCGAGGGAGCCGGCCCCCCCGGGAGCTGTTTTTT. It yields the protein CASSIRGSRPPRELFF.

The chain is built from TRBV25-1 and TRBJ1-1; D call uncertain. The length of the CDR3 is 13 residues. The germline V gene has CDR1 MGHDK and CDR2 SYGVNS. The germline V and J ends were trimmed by 5 bases and 1 base, with 8 bases remaining between them. The DNA of the CDR3 is TGTGCCAGCAGTATAGAGGGGAACACTGAAGCTTTCTTT. This encodes CASSIEGNTEAFF.

The V and J genes are TRBV5-1 and TRBJ2-7; 8 bases match TRBD2. Unmatched junction bases numbered 13, after V lost 2 bases and J lost 9 bases. Germline V gene sequence: CDR1 SGHRS, CDR2 YFSETQ. The length of the CDR3 is 15 residues. The CDR3 loop is CASSLAAGEPGAQYF. The CDR3 bases are TGCGCCAGCAGCTTAGCAGCGGGAGAACCTGGGGCGCAGTACTTC.

This chain joins TRBV11-2 and TRBJ2-2; TRBD1 agrees at 12 bases. Trimming cost V 2 bases and J 3 bases; bases outside gene matches: 7. The CDR3 has 18 residues. Germline assignment: CDR1 SGHAT and CDR2 FQNNGV. The DNA of the CDR3 is TGTGCCAGCAGCTTATCTCCGGGACAGGGGGCCGACACCGGGGAGCTGTTTTTT. Translated, it gives CASSLSPGQGADTGELFF.

This clone was seen only a few times. V and J are TRBV28 and TRBJ1-3, with a tentative D call TRBD1 (5 bases). Trimming pared 7 bases from V and 0 bases from J, leaving 16 bases between. CDR1 and CDR2 from the germline V gene are MDHEN and SYDVKM. This CDR3 is built from 16 residues. CDR3 in amino acids: CASTPGGGNSGNTIYF. The CDR3 DNA reads TGTGCCAGCACCCCCGGCGGGGGGAACTCTGGAAACACCATATATTTT.